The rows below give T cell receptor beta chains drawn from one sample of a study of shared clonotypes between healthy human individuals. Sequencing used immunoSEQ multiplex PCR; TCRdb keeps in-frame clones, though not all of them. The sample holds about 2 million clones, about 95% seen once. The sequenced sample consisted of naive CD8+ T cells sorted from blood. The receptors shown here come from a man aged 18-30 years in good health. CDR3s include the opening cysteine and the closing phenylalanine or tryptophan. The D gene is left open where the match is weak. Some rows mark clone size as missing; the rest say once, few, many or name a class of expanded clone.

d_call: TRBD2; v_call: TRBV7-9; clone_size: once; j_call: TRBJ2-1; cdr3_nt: TGTGCCAGCAGCTGGGAACTAGCGGGGGCCCGCTACAATGAGCAGTTCTTC; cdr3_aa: CASSWELAGARYNEQFF
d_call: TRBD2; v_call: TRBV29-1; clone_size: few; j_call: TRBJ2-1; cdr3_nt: TGCAGCGAGTCTAGCGGGAGCAATGAGCAGTTCTTC; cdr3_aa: CSESSGSNEQFF
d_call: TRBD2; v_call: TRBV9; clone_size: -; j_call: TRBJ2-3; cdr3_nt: TGTGCCAGCACCTTAGGGCGGGGGGGTAGCACAGATACGCAGTATTTT; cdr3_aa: CASTLGRGGSTDTQYF
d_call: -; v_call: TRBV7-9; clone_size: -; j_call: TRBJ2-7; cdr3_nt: TGTGCCAGCAGCTTCCCAGGGTCTTACGAGCAGTACTTC; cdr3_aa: CASSFPGSYEQYF
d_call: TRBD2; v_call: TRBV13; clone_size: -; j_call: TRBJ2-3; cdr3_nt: TGTGCCAGCAGCTCCCCGGGGGGGCCGACAGATACGCAGTATTTT; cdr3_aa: CASSSPGGPTDTQYF
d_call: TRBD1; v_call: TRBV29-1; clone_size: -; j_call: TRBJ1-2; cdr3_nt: TGCAGCGTAGGGACAGGCGGTAACTATGGCTACACCTTC; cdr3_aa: CSVGTGGNYGYTF
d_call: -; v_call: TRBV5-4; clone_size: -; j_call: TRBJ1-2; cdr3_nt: TGTGCCAGCAGCCCGGATGGGAACAACTATGGCTACACCTTC; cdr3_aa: CASSPDGNNYGYTF
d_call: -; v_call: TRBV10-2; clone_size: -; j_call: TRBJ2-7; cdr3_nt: TGCGCCAGCAGTGAGTCAATCCACGAGCAGTACTTC; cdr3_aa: CASSESIHEQYF
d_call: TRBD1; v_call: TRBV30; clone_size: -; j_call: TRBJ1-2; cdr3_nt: TGTGCCTGGAGCCCTACGGGACAGGGGGCTGGCTACACCTTC; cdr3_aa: CAWSPTGQGAGYTF
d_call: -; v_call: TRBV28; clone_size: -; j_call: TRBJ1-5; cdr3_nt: TGTGCCAGCAGTTTAATCGTCGAGGGTCCCGATCAGCCCCAGCATTTT; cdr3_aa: CASSLIVEGPDQPQHF
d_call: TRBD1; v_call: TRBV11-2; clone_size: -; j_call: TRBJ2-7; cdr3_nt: TGTGCCAGCAGCTTAGGGCCCGGGACAGGGTTCCACGAGCAGTACTTC; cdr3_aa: CASSLGPGTGFHEQYF
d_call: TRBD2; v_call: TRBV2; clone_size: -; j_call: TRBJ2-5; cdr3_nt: TGTGCCAGCAGTGGGCTAGCGGGAGATCCGGGGCAAGAGACCCAGTACTTC; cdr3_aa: CASSGLAGDPGQETQYF
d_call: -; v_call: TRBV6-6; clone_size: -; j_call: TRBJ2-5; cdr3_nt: TGTGCCAGCAGCTTCACAGGGTACCAAGAGACCCAGTACTTC; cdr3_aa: CASSFTGYQETQYF
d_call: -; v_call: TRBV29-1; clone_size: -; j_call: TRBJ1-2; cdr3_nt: TGCAGCGTTGATTCCAGCTTCTATGGCTACACCTTC; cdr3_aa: CSVDSSFYGYTF
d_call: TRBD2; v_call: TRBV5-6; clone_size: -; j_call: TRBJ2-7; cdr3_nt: TGTGCCAGCAGCTTGGGCGGGAGCTCCTACGAGCAGTACTTC; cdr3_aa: CASSLGGSSYEQYF
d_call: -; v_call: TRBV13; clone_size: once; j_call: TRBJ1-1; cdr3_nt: TGTGCCAGCAGCCCGGGACATTCTACTGAAGCTTTCTTT; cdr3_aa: CASSPGHSTEAFF
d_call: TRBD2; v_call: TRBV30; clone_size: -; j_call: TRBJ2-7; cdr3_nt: TGTGCCTGGAGTGTAGGGACTACCTACGAGCAGTACTTC; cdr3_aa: CAWSVGTTYEQYF
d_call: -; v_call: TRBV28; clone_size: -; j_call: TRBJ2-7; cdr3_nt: TGTGCCAGCAGTTTCAGTTACGAGCAGTACTTC; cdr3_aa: CASSFSYEQYF
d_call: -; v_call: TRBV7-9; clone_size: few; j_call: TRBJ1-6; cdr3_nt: TGTGCCAGCAGCTTAGCCCCGGGACGGAATAATTCACCCCTCCACTTT; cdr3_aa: CASSLAPGRNNSPLHF
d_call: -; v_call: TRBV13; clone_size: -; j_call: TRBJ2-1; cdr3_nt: TGTGCCAGCAGCGAAGGCGGGACTTACTACAATGAGCAGTTCTTC; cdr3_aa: CASSEGGTYYNEQFF
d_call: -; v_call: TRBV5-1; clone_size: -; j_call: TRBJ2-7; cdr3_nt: TGCGCCAGCAGCCTGGGACCGGGGGTAGGGGAGCAGTACTTC; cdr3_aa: CASSLGPGVGEQYF
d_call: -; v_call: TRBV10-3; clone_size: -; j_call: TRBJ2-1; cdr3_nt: TGTGCCATCAGTTATCCACAGGGAGAAGGAGTAGGATGGGATGAGCAGTTCTTC; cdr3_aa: CAISYPQGEGVGWDEQFF
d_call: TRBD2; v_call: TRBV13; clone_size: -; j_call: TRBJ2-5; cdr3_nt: TGTGCCAGCAGCACCCGGACTAGCGGGAGTTTGGAGACCCAGTACTTC; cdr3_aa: CASSTRTSGSLETQYF
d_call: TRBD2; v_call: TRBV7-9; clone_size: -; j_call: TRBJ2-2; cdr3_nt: TGTGCCAGCAGCCCGGGACTAGCGGGAGGGCCGGTCACCGGGGAGCTGTTTTTT; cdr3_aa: CASSPGLAGGPVTGELFF
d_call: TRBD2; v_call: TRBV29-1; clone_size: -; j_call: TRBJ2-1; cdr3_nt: TGCAGCGTTGAAGGGCAGTTACTAGCGGGAGAAATCGAGCAGTTCTTC; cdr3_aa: CSVEGQLLAGEIEQFF
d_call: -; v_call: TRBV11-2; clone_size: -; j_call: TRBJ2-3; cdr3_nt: TGTGCCAGCAGCTTGGTTGTGATGGGAGATACGCAGTATTTT; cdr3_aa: CASSLVVMGDTQYF
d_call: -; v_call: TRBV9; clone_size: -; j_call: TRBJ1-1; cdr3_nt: TGTGCCAGCAGCGTAGATCCCGGGATTGGCACTGAAGCTTTCTTT; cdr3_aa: CASSVDPGIGTEAFF
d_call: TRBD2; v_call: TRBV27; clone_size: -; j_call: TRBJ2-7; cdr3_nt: TGTGCCAGCAGTTTCATCGGGACTAGCGGAGGGGACTACGAGCAGTACTTC; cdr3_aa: CASSFIGTSGGDYEQYF
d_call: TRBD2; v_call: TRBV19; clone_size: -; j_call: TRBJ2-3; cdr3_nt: TGTGCCAGTAGTATTACTAGCGGGAGTGCAGATACGCAGTATTTT; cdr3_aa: CASSITSGSADTQYF
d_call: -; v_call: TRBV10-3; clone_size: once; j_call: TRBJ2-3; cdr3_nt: TGTGCCATCAGTCCAGGAATTATCACAGATACGCAGTATTTT; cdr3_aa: CAISPGIITDTQYF
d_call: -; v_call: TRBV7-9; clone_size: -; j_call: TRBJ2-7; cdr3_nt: TGTGCCAGCAGCTTATGGGCAGACGAACTAGAGCAGTACTTC; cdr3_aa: CASSLWADELEQYF
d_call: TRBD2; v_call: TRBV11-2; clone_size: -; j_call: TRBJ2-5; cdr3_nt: TGTGCCAGCAGCTACCTAGCGGGGAGCCAAGAGACCCAGTACTTC; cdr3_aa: CASSYLAGSQETQYF
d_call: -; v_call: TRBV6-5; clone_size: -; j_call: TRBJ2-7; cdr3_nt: TGTGCCAGCAGTTACGGTGTGGCCGGCTACGAGCAGTACTTC; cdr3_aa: CASSYGVAGYEQYF
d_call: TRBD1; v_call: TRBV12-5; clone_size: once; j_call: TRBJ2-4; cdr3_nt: TGTGCTAGTGGCCTTCGGACAGGGACCAAAAACATTCAGTACTTC; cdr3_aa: CASGLRTGTKNIQYF
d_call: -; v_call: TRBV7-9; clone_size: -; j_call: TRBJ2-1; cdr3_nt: TGTGCCAGCAGTCCGGGACCTTCCAATGAGCAGTTCTTC; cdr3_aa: CASSPGPSNEQFF
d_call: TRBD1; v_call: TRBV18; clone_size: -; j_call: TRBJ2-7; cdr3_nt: TGTGCCAGCTCACCAAGGGACAGGACTACTTACGAGCAGTACTTC; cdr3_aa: CASSPRDRTTYEQYF
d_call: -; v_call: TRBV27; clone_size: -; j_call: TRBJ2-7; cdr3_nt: TGTGCCAGCAGTTTAGGGGGTCCATTCGGCTACGAGCAGTACTTC; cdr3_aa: CASSLGGPFGYEQYF
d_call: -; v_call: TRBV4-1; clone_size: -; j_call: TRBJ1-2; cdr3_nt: TGCGCCAGCAGCCAAGATTTAGGAGATGGCTACACCTTC; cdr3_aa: CASSQDLGDGYTF
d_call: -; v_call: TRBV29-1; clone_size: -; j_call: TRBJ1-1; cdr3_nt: TGCAGCGTTGAAGGATCTGACAGGAACACTGAAGCTTTCTTT; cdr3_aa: CSVEGSDRNTEAFF
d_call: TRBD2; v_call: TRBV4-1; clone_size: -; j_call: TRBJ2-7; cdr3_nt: TGCGCCAGCAGCCAACCGACGACTAGCGGAGGATACGAGCAGTACTTC; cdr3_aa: CASSQPTTSGGYEQYF
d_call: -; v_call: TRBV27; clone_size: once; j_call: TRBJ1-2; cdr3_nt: TGTGCCAGCAGTTTATCGGGGAGTTTTAACTATGGCTACACCTTC; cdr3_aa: CASSLSGSFNYGYTF
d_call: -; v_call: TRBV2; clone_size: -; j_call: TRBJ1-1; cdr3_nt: TGTGCCAGCCAGACAACCGGGCTGGGGGCTTTCTTT; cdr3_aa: CASQTTGLGAFF